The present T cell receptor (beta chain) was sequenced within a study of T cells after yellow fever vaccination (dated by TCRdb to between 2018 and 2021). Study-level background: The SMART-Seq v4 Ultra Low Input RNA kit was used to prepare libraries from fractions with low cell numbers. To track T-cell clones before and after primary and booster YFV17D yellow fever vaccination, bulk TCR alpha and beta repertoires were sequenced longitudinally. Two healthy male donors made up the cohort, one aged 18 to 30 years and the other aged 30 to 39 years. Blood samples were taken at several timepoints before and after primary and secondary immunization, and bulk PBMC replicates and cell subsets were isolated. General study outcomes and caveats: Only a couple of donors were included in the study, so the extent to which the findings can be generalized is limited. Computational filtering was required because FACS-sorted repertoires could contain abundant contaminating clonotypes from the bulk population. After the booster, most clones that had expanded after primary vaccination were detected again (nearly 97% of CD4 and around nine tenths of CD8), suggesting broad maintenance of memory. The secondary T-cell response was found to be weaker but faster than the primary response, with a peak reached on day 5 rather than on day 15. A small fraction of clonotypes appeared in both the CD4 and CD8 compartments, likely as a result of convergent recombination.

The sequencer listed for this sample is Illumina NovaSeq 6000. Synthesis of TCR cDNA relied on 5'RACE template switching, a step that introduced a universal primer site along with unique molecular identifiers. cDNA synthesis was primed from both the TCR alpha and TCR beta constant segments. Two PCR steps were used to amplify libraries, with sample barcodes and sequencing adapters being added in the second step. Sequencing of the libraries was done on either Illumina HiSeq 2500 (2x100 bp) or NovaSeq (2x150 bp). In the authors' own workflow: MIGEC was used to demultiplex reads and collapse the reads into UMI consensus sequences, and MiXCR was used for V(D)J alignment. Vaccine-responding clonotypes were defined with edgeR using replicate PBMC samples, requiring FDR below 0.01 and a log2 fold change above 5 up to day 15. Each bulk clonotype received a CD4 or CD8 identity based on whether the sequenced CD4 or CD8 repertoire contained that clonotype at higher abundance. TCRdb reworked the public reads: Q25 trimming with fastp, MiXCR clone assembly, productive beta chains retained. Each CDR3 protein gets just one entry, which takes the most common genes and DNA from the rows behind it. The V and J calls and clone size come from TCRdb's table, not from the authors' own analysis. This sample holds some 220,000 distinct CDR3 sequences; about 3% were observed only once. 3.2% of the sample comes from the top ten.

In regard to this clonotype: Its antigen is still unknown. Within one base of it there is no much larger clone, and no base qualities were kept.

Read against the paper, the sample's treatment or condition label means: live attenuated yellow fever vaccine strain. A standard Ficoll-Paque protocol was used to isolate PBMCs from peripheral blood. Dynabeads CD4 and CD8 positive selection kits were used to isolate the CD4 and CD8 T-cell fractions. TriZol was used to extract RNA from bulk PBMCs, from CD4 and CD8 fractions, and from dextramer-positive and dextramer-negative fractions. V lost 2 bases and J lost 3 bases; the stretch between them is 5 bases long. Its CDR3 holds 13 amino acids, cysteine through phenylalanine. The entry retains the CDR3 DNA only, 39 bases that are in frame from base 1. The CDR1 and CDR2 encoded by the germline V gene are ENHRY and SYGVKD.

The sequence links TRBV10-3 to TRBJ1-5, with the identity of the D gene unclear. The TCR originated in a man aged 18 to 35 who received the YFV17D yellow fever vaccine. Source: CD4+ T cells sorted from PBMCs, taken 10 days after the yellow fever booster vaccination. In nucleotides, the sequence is TGTGCCATCAGTGAGGGCCTCAATCAGCCCCAGCATTTT. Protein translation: CAISEGLNQPQHF.